Below, 10 T cell receptor beta chains from the same sample are listed, as sequenced in a study of shared clonotypes between healthy human individuals. Naive CD8 cells lacked CD45RO and underwent positive selection for CCR7, leaving out terminally differentiated effector memory CD45RA+ cells. Profiling relied on immunoSEQ multiplex PCR, and the TCRdb table lists in-frame clones only, not all of them. The sample holds about 2.1 million clones; 93% are singletons and the top ten take 1.5% to 2%. The sample comprised naive CD8+ T cells from PBMCs. The receptors originated from a man in his late teens or twenties in good health. Some clones in this sample may be carry-over from other donors' samples.

This chain uses TRBV27 with TRBJ2-7; possible D gene TRBD2, 5 bases. Trimming stripped 6 bases from V and 5 bases from J, with 14 bases between. The CDR3 spans 13 residues. The germline gives CDR1 MNHEY, CDR2 SMNVEV (reference sequence). The CDR3 reads CASSPLVLHEQYF. Written as DNA, the CDR3 is TGTGCCAGCAGCCCACTAGTCCTCCACGAGCAGTACTTC.

The chain is built from TRBV10-1 and TRBJ2-1; 9 bases are shared with TRBD2. CDR3 size: 14 residues. Germline CDR1 is WNHNN and CDR2 is SYGVQD (reference sequence). V was pared by 4 bases and J by 7 bases, with 5 bases of the junction left unmatched. CDR3 sequence: CASSVRSGSNEQFF. The CDR3 DNA reads as TGCGCCAGCAGTGTTCGTAGCGGGAGTAATGAGCAGTTCTTC.

The chain couples TRBV9 to TRBJ2-2, with 9 bases fitting TRBD2. Germline V CDR1 and CDR2: SGDLS, YYNGEE. CDR3 length equals 17 residues. J lost 3 bases, V lost 6 bases, and 12 bases had no gene match. The CDR3 sequence is CASTPGVAGAYTGELFF. DNA for the CDR3: TGTGCCAGCACCCCGGGGGTAGCGGGAGCCTACACCGGGGAGCTGTTTTTT.

The chain recombines TRBV7-2 with TRBJ2-1, with 7 bases aligning to TRBD2. The CDR3 sequence is 15 residues long. Per the germline V gene, CDR1 is SGHTA and CDR2 is FQGNSA. With 7 bases clipped from V and 7 bases from J, the junction kept 13 bases outside the gene matches. CDR3 amino acids: CASTWDFIGGNEQFF. DNA for the CDR3: TGTGCCAGCACCTGGGACTTCATCGGGGGGAATGAGCAGTTCTTC.

In its sample, this clone was seen once. In nucleotides, the CDR3 is TGTGCCAGCAGTGGGAGGGGGGCGGAGGGACGGCTTGAAAAACTGTTTTTT. This translates into CASSGRGAEGRLEKLFF. The V gene is TRBV6-1, the J gene TRBJ1-4, with D perhaps matching TRBD1 (6 bases). V was shortened by 4 bases and J by 7 bases, with 22 bases between the two germline ends. CDR1 and CDR2 (germline): MNHNS, SASEGT. The CDR3 extends over 17 amino acids.

The V and J genes are TRBV4-3 and TRBJ2-7, with D possibly TRBD1 on 6 matching bases. Germline V gene sequence: CDR1 LGHNA, CDR2 YSLEER. The CDR3 consists of 14 residues. Trimming cost V 2 bases and J 1 base, with 9 bases left between them. Here the CDR3 reads CASSQLQGSYEQYF. The DNA of the CDR3 is TGCGCCAGCAGCCAACTACAGGGATCCTACGAGCAGTACTTC.

The chain carries TRBV19 and TRBJ2-7; either TRBD1 or TRBD2 may supply D (5 bases each). Germline-derived CDR1 and CDR2 are LNHDA and SQIVND (reference sequence). The V gene lost 5 bases and the J gene lost 5 bases, with 19 bases spanning the gap. The CDR3 sequence is 15 residues long. CDR3 sequence: CASSPGVWDDDEQYF. The CDR3 DNA is TGTGCCAGTAGTCCCGGGGTTTGGGACGATGACGAGCAGTACTTC.

This chain's CDR3 is CASSLGFGTGGYTF. The CDR3, as DNA: TGTGCCAGCAGTTTAGGGTTCGGGACAGGTGGCTACACCTTC. The chain employs TRBV28 and TRBJ1-2, with 8 bases that match TRBD1. The V gene end was trimmed by 2 bases and the J gene end by 7 bases; junction bases not matched to a gene: 6. Germline CDR1 and CDR2: MDHEN and SYDVKM. This CDR3 comprises 14 residues.

The chain is built from TRBV9 and TRBJ2-7, with 7 bases identical to TRBD1. The ends lost 3 bases at V and 7 bases at J; junction bases unmatched: 7. The CDR3 runs to 13 residues. Germline V lookup: CDR1 SGDLS, CDR2 YYNGEE. This CDR3 is CASSDATGLEQYF. CDR3 sequence (DNA): TGTGCCAGCAGCGACGCGACAGGGCTGGAGCAGTACTTC.

This clone was seen only once. J is TRBJ2-2 and V is TRBV19, with 10 bases fitting TRBD1. Germline CDR1 is LNHDA and CDR2 is SQIVND (reference sequence). This CDR3 is built from 16 residues. The J segment lost 1 base and the V segment lost 5 bases, leaving 4 bases of the junction unmatched. The DNA for the CDR3 is TGTGCCAGTAGTGCCGACAGGGGGCAGAACACCGGGGAGCTGTTTTTT. Its protein is CASSADRGQNTGELFF.